One and the same sample provided the 2 T cell receptor beta chains below, sequenced in a study of spatial heterogeneity in lung cancer. Study-wide results and caveats: Counts of expanded intratumoral alpha and beta TCRs tracked tumor mutation counts.

Stated time point: sample taken at primary tumor resection. Each CDR3 protein is one row after TCRdb ran MiXCR on the 5' RACE reads. The sample yields 20,000 to 25,000 distinct CDR3 sequences, approximately 16% seen once. These receptors' antigens are unknown. Sequenced here: lung tumor tissue, sampled at surgery. Receptors were obtained from a female donor with early-stage non-small cell lung cancer.

In this sample, this clonotype turned up many times. The CDR3 protein is CASSTGHSGANVLTF. The DNA of the CDR3 is TGTGCCAGTAGTACAGGGCACTCTGGGGCCAACGTCCTGACTTTC. The chain is built from TRBV19 and TRBJ2-6; tentative D call: TRBD1 (5 bases). CDR3 length equals 15 residues. With 4 bases removed from V and 0 bases from J, the gap between germline ends came to 7 bases. Germline V gives CDR1 LNHDA, CDR2 SQIVND (reference sequence).

This clonotype was observed at least ten times. The chain combines TRBV6-1 with TRBJ2-1; 8 bases agree with TRBD1. Germline assignment: CDR1 MNHNS and CDR2 SASEGT. V lost 11 bases and J lost 4; bases outside the gene matches: 7. The CDR3 is 13 residues long. CDR3 in amino acids: CAGRTGTYNEQFF. CDR3 DNA: TGTGCCGGACGGACAGGGACGTACAATGAGCAGTTCTTC.